Each of the 27 T cell receptor beta chains below was sequenced from the same sample in a study of read filtering for tumor transcriptome and immune sequencing. This library used around 400 ng RNA and molecular barcoded adaptors spanning alpha/delta and beta/gamma chains. TCRdb redid the calling of the reads with MiXCR, one entry per CDR3 protein. Of around 40,000 distinct CDR3 sequences in the sample, around 15% were seen once. Input material: a population of CD138-negative cells sorted from bone marrow. The receptor source for this set is a donor at least 40 years old with multiple myeloma.

This clonotype was seen repeatedly, ten times or more. The chain couples TRBV18 to TRBJ2-1; the match to TRBD2 covers 15 bases. V lost 5 bases and J lost 6; bases outside the gene matches: 8. CDR3 size: 17 residues. CDR1 KGHSH and CDR2 LQKENI come from the germline V gene. CDR3 sequence reads: CASSSGLAGGPVNEQFF. The DNA of the CDR3 is TGTGCCAGCTCATCCGGACTAGCGGGAGGGCCAGTCAATGAGCAGTTCTTC.

This clonotype was observed at least ten times. This chain links TRBV28 with TRBJ2-2; 8 nucleotides align to TRBD2. This CDR3 comprises 15 residues. The junction had 3 bases not matched to a gene; V was cut back by 3 bases and J by 3 bases. Germline V CDR1 and CDR2: MDHEN, SYDVKM. CDR3 sequence: CASSLGTRDTGELFF. As DNA, the CDR3 is TGTGCCAGCAGTTTGGGGACTAGAGACACCGGGGAGCTGTTTTTT.

This clonotype was seen at least ten times. The chain joins TRBV20-1 to TRBJ1-6, with D uncertain. The CDR3 consists of 12 residues. Trimming took off 3 bases at V and 7 bases at J, with 7 bases between the two ends. The germline gives CDR1 DFQATT, CDR2 SNEGSKA (reference sequence). The CDR3 sequence: CSASTGNSPLHF. The CDR3 nucleotides are TGCAGTGCTAGTACTGGGAATTCACCCCTCCACTTT.

This clonotype was seen at least ten times. The chain joins TRBV30 to TRBJ1-3, with 10 bases matching TRBD1. Germline lookup yields CDR1 GTSNPN and CDR2 SVGIG (reference sequence). Trimming took 4 bases from V and 0 from J; bases not matched to a gene: 3. CDR3 length equals 15 residues. The CDR3 DNA reads TGTGCCTGGAAGACAGGGGGCTCCTCTGGAAACACCATATATTTT. Translation: CAWKTGGSSGNTIYF.

The table lists this clonotype with a few counts. The V and J genes are TRBV7-9 and TRBJ2-7, with D possibly matching TRBD1 (5 bases). The CDR3 sequence is 13 residues long. V was pared by 8 bases and J by 2 bases, with 13 bases between. Germline CDR1 and CDR2: SEHNR and FQNEAQ (reference sequence). As DNA, the CDR3 is TGTGCCAGCGAACAGGCCGCGGCCTACGAGCAGTACTTC. Protein: CASEQAAAYEQYF. The full variable domain, with the rest looked up from reference TRBV7-9 and TRBJ2-7, is DTGVSQNPRHKITKRGQNVTFRCDPISEHNRLYWYRQTLGQGPEFLTYFQNEAQLEKSRLLSDRFSAERPKGSFSTLEIQRTEQGDSAMYLCASEQAAAYEQYFGPGTRLTVT.

This clonotype was counted ten times or more. CDR3 DNA sequence: TGTGCCAGCAGTCGACAGATCTATGAAAAACTGTTTTTT. Protein product: CASSRQIYEKLFF. The chain joins TRBV6-5 to TRBJ1-4; D may be TRBD1 (5 bases). Trimming stripped 5 bases from V and 6 bases from J, with 10 bases between. The CDR3 contains 13 residues. CDR1 is MNHEY, CDR2 SVGAGI, per germline.

V usage is TRBV30 and J usage is TRBJ2-3; D not resolved. Trimming removed 0 bases at V and 8 bases at J, with 18 bases between. The germline V gene encodes CDR1 GTSNPN and CDR2 SVGIG (reference sequence). The CDR3 is 15 residues long. The DNA of the CDR3 is TGTGCCTGGAGTGTACAGTCAATACCATCAGCTACGCAGTATTTT. Its translation is CAWSVQSIPSATQYF.

This clonotype was counted only a few times. This chain uses TRBV7-9 with TRBJ1-5, with 7 bases lining up with TRBD1. CDR3 length: 15 residues. V dropped 5 bases and J dropped 6; count of bases not matched to a gene: 10. Germline assignment: CDR1 SEHNR and CDR2 FQNEAQ (reference sequence). CDR3 sequence (DNA): TGTGCCAGCAGCGCTGACAGGGTTCTTGGTCAGCCCCAGCATTTT. Amino acid sequence: CASSADRVLGQPQHF.

This clonotype was seen many times. The CDR3 nucleotides read TGTGCCAGCAGCCAAGTTAATAGCGGGAGAGGGACCCAGTACTTC. It yields the protein CASSQVNSGRGTQYF. This chain links TRBV14 with TRBJ2-5; the match to TRBD2 covers 9 bases. Germline lookup yields CDR1 SGHDN and CDR2 FVKESK. Losses at the gene ends were 1 base for V and 7 bases for J; bases not matched to a gene: 7. There are 15 residues in the CDR3.

This clonotype has ten or more counts. The rearrangement links TRBV27 to TRBJ2-2; 8 nucleotides align to TRBD2. Germline CDR1 MNHEY, CDR2 SMNVEV (reference sequence). The CDR3 contains 15 residues. V shed 5 bases and J 3 bases; nucleotides not matched to a gene: 5. CDR3 sequence (DNA): TGTGCCAGCAGTCCAGCGGGAGTCGACACCGGGGAGCTGTTTTTT. It yields the protein CASSPAGVDTGELFF.

This clonotype was counted once. The chain employs TRBV5-1 and TRBJ2-1, with D perhaps matching TRBD2 (6 bases). The V gene's germline CDR1 is SGHRS and CDR2 YFSETQ. V lost 4 bases to trimming and J lost 15 bases, with 17 bases between them. CDR3 length: 12 amino acids. The CDR3 sequence is CASSPETSSRFF. DNA for the CDR3: TGCGCCAGCAGCCCCGAGACTAGTTCGCGGTTCTTC.

This clonotype has a count of ten or more. This sequence joins TRBV7-9 and TRBJ1-1; D gene uncertain. The germline V gene encodes CDR1 SEHNR and CDR2 FQNEAQ (reference sequence). V was shortened by 5 bases and J by 4 bases, with 8 bases between the two germline ends. The CDR3 sequence is 12 residues long. The CDR3 bases are TGTGCCAGCAGCCCGCTAACCACTGAAGCTTTCTTT. It encodes CASSPLTTEAFF.

Concerning this clonotype itself: One base away lies a much larger clone, so this may be a sequencing read error. The chain combines TRBV28 with TRBJ2-2, with TRBD2 as a possible D gene (5 bases). The CDR3 totals 12 residues. The germline CDR1 and CDR2 sequences are MDHEN and SYDVKM. This CDR3 is CASGINTGELIF. The CDR3 DNA reads as TGTGCCAGCGGGATAAACACCGGGGAGCTGATTTTT.

This clonotype occurred many times. The V gene is TRBV2, the J gene TRBJ2-3; TRBD2 agrees at 8 bases. The germline V gene has CDR1 SNHLY and CDR2 FYNNEI. Germline trimming cut 4 bases from V and 0 bases from J; bases unmatched to any gene: 9. The CDR3 has 17 residues. CDR3: CASSAQRLAPSTDTQYF. The DNA of the CDR3 is TGTGCCAGCAGTGCTCAACGACTAGCGCCCAGCACAGATACGCAGTATTTT.

About this clonotype: A much larger clone differs from this one at a single base, so this may be a read error. The chain uses TRBV4-2 and TRBJ2-1; TRBD2 is a possible D gene (5 bases). CDR3 length equals 16 residues. The germline CDR1 and CDR2 sequences are LGHNA and YNFKEQ. V was shortened by 0 bases and J by 0 bases, with 9 bases between the two germline ends. As DNA, the CDR3 is TGTGCCAGCAGCCAAGATCCGGGGAACTCCTACAATGAGCAGTTCTTC. This gives the protein CASSQDPGNSYNEQFF.

About this clonotype: A junction boundary mismatches the germline segment, possibly from a read error. The chain couples TRBV4-2 to TRBJ2-1; D not certain. This CDR3 is 15 amino acids long. Germline-derived CDR1 and CDR2 are LGHNA and YNFKEQ. In DNA form, the CDR3 reads TGTGCCAGCAGCCAAGTCTCTACCGGGCACAGTGAGCAGCTCTTC. The encoded protein is CASSQVSTGHSEQLF.

This clonotype was seen at least ten times. V usage is TRBV18 and J usage is TRBJ2-7; D unresolved. Germline assignment: CDR1 KGHSH and CDR2 LQKENI. CDR3 size: 12 residues. Trimming took 0 bases from V and 6 from J, leaving 6 bases between them. CDR3 amino acids: CASSPPKGEQYF. The CDR3 bases are TGTGCCAGCTCACCACCCAAGGGCGAGCAGTACTTC.

This clonotype has a count of ten or more. The chain joins TRBV5-1 to TRBJ2-5, with 8 positions matching TRBD1. The CDR3 has 15 amino acids. CDR1 SGHRS and CDR2 YFSETQ come from the germline V gene. Trimming at V came to 4 bases and at J to 3 bases, leaving 8 bases not matched to a gene. CDR3 amino acids: CASSLQDRAEETQYF. In DNA, the CDR3 is TGCGCCAGCAGCCTACAGGACAGGGCGGAAGAGACCCAGTACTTC. The full variable domain, in which reference TRBV5-1 and TRBJ2-5 provide the parts outside the CDR3, is KAGVTQTPRYLIKTRGQQVTLSCSPISGHRSVSWYQQTPGQGLQFLFEYFSETQRNKGNFPGRFSGRQFSNSRSEMNVSTLELGDSALYLCASSLQDRAEETQYFGPGTRLLVL.

In this sample, this clonotype is medium-sized. This sequence joins TRBV12-3 or TRBV12-4 and TRBJ2-1; 11 bases are shared with TRBD2. V was pared by 6 bases and J by 4 bases, with 5 bases of the junction left unmatched. There are 15 residues in the CDR3. CDR3 in amino acids: CASRIAGGPYNEQFF. CDR3 DNA sequence: TGTGCCAGCAGAATAGCGGGAGGGCCTTACAATGAGCAGTTCTTC.

This clonotype was observed at least ten times. The genes are TRBV7-9 and TRBJ1-1, with a tentative D call TRBD1 (6 bases). This CDR3 has 14 amino acids. Germline lookup yields CDR1 SEHNR and CDR2 FQNEAQ (reference sequence). Deletions cut 5 bases from V and 0 bases from J, with 10 bases between. The CDR3 DNA follows: TGTGCCAGCAGCCCGGACAGATTGAACACTGAAGCTTTCTTT. It translates to CASSPDRLNTEAFF.

This clonotype showed up just a few times. J is TRBJ2-1 and V is TRBV19; TRBD2 agrees at 12 bases. The germline V gene encodes CDR1 LNHDA and CDR2 SQIVND (reference sequence). This CDR3 contains 16 residues. V shed 1 base, J shed 8 bases, and the junction held 6 bases outside the gene matches. The CDR3 here is CASSIVWGLAGHEQFF. In nucleotides, the CDR3 is TGTGCCAGTAGTATAGTATGGGGACTAGCGGGCCATGAGCAGTTCTTC.

The sample holds a few counts of this clonotype. This may come from a read error, since a much larger clone is one base off. The chain carries TRBV30 and TRBJ1-3; D gene unclear. Germline V gene sequence: CDR1 GTSNPN, CDR2 SVGIG (reference sequence). This CDR3 contains 12 residues. The CDR3 nucleotides read TGTGCCTGGACCTATTCTGGAAACCCCATATATTTT. It translates to CAWTYSGNPIYF.

On this clonotype: Being one base from a much bigger clone, this may be a read error. This rearrangement joins TRBV11-2 to TRBJ2-7, with 8 bases aligning to TRBD1. Trimming took 2 bases from V and 5 from J; bases not matched to a gene: 8. Per germline, CDR1 SGHAT and CDR2 FQNNGV. The CDR3 is made up of 15 amino acids. CDR3 protein: CASSLMRTGKNEQYF. The CDR3 DNA reads TGTGCCAGCAGCTTAATGAGGACAGGGAAGAACGAGCAGTACTTC.

This clonotype was picked up many times. The V call is TRBV4-2, the J call TRBJ2-7, with D possibly TRBD2 on 5 matching bases. CDR3 length equals 13 residues. Deletions cut 0 bases from V and 5 bases from J, with 8 bases between. Germline CDR1 and CDR2: LGHNA and YNFKEQ. Here the CDR3 reads CASSQDIGNEQYF. The CDR3 DNA follows: TGTGCCAGCAGCCAAGATATCGGGAACGAGCAGTACTTC.

This clonotype came up many times. V is TRBV3-1 and J is TRBJ2-2, with D perhaps matching TRBD1 (6 bases). Germline V lookup: CDR1 LGHDT, CDR2 YNNKEL (reference sequence). CDR3 size: 16 residues. Trimming removed 4 bases at V and 5 bases at J, with 17 bases between. CDR3 sequence reads: CASSPKQGRRTGELFF. CDR3 bases: TGTGCCAGCAGCCCCAAACAGGGCAGGAGGACCGGGGAGCTGTTTTTT.

This clonotype was recorded at least ten times. V is TRBV5-5 and J is TRBJ1-2; D unclear. CDR1 and CDR2 from the germline V gene are SGHKS and YYEKEE (reference sequence). V lost 5 bases and J 4 bases, leaving 12 bases between the germline ends. The CDR3 totals 13 residues. The CDR3, as DNA: TGTGCCAGCAGTTTAGATCAAAGCTATGGCTACACCTTC. As protein: CASSLDQSYGYTF.

This clonotype showed up many times. This chain uses TRBV11-2 with TRBJ1-2; no definite D call. The CDR3 spans 12 residues. Looked up from germline, CDR1 is SGHAT and CDR2 is FQNNGV. Trimming shortened V by 4 bases and J by 8 bases, and 11 bases separated the two germline ends. The DNA for the CDR3 is TGTGCCAGCAGCTCGTTGTCCGGGGGCTACACCTTC. Translating gives CASSSLSGGYTF.